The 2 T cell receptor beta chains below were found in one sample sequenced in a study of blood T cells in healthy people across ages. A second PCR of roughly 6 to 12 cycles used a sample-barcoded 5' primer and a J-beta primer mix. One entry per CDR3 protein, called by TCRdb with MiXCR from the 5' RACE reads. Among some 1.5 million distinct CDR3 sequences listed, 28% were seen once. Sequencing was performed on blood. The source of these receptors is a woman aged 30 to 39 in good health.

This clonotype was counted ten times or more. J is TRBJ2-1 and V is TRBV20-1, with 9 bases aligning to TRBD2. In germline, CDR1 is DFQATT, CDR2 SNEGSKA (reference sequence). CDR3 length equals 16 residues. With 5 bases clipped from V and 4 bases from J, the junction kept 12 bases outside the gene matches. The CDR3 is CSAYLRGGEAYNEQFF. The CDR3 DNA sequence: TGCAGTGCTTATCTCCGCGGGGGGGAAGCTTACAATGAGCAGTTCTTC.

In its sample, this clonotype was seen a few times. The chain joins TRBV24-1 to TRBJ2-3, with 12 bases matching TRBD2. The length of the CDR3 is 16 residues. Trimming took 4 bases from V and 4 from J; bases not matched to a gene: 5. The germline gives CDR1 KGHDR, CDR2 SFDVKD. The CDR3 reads CATSDPSGGEADTQYF. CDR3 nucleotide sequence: TGTGCCACCAGTGACCCTAGCGGGGGGGAAGCAGATACGCAGTATTTT.